This TCR beta chain is from a study of CD8 T cells in ankylosing spondylitis. Study-level points and caveats: Reportedly, matched ankylosing spondylitis synovial fluid was significantly enriched for disease-linked clones. Disease-linked clones were CD8+ and relatively rare in peripheral blood. Characteristic of ankylosing spondylitis blood, it appeared, was a TCR beta motif comprising several highly homologous variants.

The CDR3 consists of 14 residues. Germline lookup yields CDR1 SGDLS and CDR2 YYNGEE. Trimming removed 2 bases from V and 5 bases from J, with 13 bases in between. MiXCR, run by TCRdb on the 5' RACE reads, gives a single entry per CDR3 protein. The sample contains about 39,000 distinct CDR3 sequences, roughly 3.1% of which appear only once. This clonotype occurred many times. Its antigen is still unknown. The chain uses TRBV9 and TRBJ1-1, with D unresolved. Specimen: blood, either unsorted or a sorted T cell fraction (not recorded which). The receptor's source is a male donor with ankylosing spondylitis or in good health (not recorded which). The CDR3 protein is CASSVGPERTEAFF. CDR3 nucleotides: TGTGCCAGCAGCGTCGGGCCGGAAAGGACTGAAGCTTTCTTT.